Sequencing of this T cell receptor (beta chain) was carried out in a study of control samples from healthy donors and cancer patients. Between the trimmed V and J ends, which lost 2 bases and 0 bases, there was a span of 8 bases. CDR1 is SEHNR and CDR2 is FQNEAQ in the germline V gene (reference sequence). This CDR3 region has 14 residues. Libraries were prepared by immunoSEQ multiplex PCR; TCRdb keeps only in-frame clonotypes and omits some of them. The sample has about 52,000 clones, 90% to 95% seen once. This clone was seen once. Sequencing used blood. The receptor comes from a man aged 30 to 45 in good health. The chain has TRBV7-9 and TRBJ2-7, with D tentatively TRBD1 (6 bases). DNA for the CDR3: TGTGCCAGCAGCTTAACAGGGCCCTCCTACGAGCAGTACTTC. This encodes CASSLTGPSYEQYF. Looking up the rest from reference TRBV7-9 and TRBJ2-7 gives the full variable domain: DTGVSQNPRHKITKRGQNVTFRCDPISEHNRLYWYRQTLGQGPEFLTYFQNEAQLEKSRLLSDRFSAERPKGSFSTLEIQRTEQGDSAMYLCASSLTGPSYEQYFGPGTRLTVT.